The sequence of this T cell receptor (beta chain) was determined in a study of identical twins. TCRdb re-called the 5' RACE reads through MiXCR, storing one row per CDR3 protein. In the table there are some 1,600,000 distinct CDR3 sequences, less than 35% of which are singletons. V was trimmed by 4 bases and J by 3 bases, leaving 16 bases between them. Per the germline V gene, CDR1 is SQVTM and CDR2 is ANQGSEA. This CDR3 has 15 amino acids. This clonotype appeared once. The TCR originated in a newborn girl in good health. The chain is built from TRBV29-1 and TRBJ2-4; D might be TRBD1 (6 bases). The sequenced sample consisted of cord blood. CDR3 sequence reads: CSVAAAPGHKNIQYF. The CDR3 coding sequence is TGCAGCGTTGCGGCTGCCCCGGGACACAAAAACATTCAGTACTTC.